This entry lists 12 T cell receptor beta chains sequenced from one sample in a study of blood T cell repertoires in COVID-19. Assay: immunoSEQ multiplex PCR; the TCRdb copy retains only in-frame clones and omits some. The sample includes roughly 200,000 clones, around 84% of them seen just once. Sequencing input: PBMCs or T cells enriched from blood (not recorded which). These receptors were obtained from a man in his forties or fifties who had recovered from COVID-19.

This rearrangement joins TRBV5-3 to TRBJ2-1, with 9 positions matching TRBD2. TRBV5-3 has ORF status, its function being uncertain. The V segment lost 0 bases and the J segment 3 bases; nucleotides outside the gene matches: 1. CDR3 length: 15 residues. For the CDR3, the DNA is TGTGCCAGAAGCTTGGTACTAGCGGGCTACAATGAGCAGTTCTTC. Amino acid sequence: CARSLVLAGYNEQFF.

The rearrangement uses TRBV5-1 and TRBJ1-2; perhaps TRBD1 as D (6 bases). The V gene lost 4 bases and the J gene lost 5 bases, with 18 bases spanning the gap. Germline V gives CDR1 SGHRS, CDR2 YFSETQ. This CDR3 region has 15 residues. The CDR3 region has the DNA TGCGCCAGCAGCACCGGACAGTATGAGGGGTATGGCTACACCTTC. Translating gives CASSTGQYEGYGYTF.

The chain uses TRBV11-3 and TRBJ2-1, with D uncertain. The CDR3 is 14 residues long. Trimming pared 2 bases from V and 0 bases from J, leaving 5 bases between. CDR1 is SGHNT, CDR2 YENEEA, per germline. As DNA, the CDR3 is TGTGCCAGCAGCTTAAGCCCCTCCTACAATGAGCAGTTCTTC. Translated, it gives CASSLSPSYNEQFF.

The chain combines TRBV19 with TRBJ1-1; possibly TRBD1 for D (6 bases). Per the germline V gene, CDR1 is LNHDA and CDR2 is SQIVND (reference sequence). The CDR3 has 13 residues. V was pared by 4 bases and J by 1 base, with 7 bases between. CDR3 coding DNA: TGTGCCAGTAGTAAGACAGGGAACACTGAAGCTTTCTTT. Protein product: CASSKTGNTEAFF.

V gene TRBV5-5 combines with J gene TRBJ1-2; TRBD1 agrees at 10 bases. Trimming removed 5 bases from V and 4 bases from J; junction bases left unmatched: 8. CDR1 and CDR2 from the germline V gene are SGHKS and YYEKEE (reference sequence). The CDR3 has 15 residues. As DNA, the CDR3 is TGTGCCAGCAGGATAGACAGGGGGCTCGGCTATGGCTACACCTTC. Translation gives CASRIDRGLGYGYTF.

In this sample, this clone turned up a few times. This chain uses TRBV10-3 with TRBJ1-2, with TRBD1 identical over 8 bases. V shed 0 bases and J 4 bases; nucleotides not matched to a gene: 4. Germline CDR1 and CDR2: ENHRY and SYGVKD. The length of the CDR3 is 15 residues. CDR3 protein: CAISESRTGSYGYTF. The CDR3 nucleotides are TGTGCCATCAGTGAGTCGAGGACAGGGTCCTATGGCTACACCTTC.

The rearrangement joins TRBV28 to TRBJ2-7; TRBD2 agrees at 9 bases. CDR3 length: 12 residues. The V gene end was trimmed by 5 bases and the J gene end by 12 bases; junction bases not matched to a gene: 8. The germline V gene encodes CDR1 MDHEN and CDR2 SYDVKM. The CDR3 DNA reads TGTGCCAGCAGTGTACAGCCGGGACTAGCGTACTTC. Translation gives CASSVQPGLAYF.

The chain couples TRBV11-2 to TRBJ2-7; perhaps TRBD1 as D (6 bases). Germline lookup yields CDR1 SGHAT and CDR2 FQNNGV. The germline V and J ends were trimmed by 2 bases and 3 bases, with 8 bases remaining between them. This CDR3 has 13 amino acids. CDR3: CASSLNRDYEQYF. The CDR3 nucleotides are TGTGCCAGCAGCTTAAACAGGGACTACGAGCAGTACTTC.

This clone came up a few times. J is TRBJ2-7 and V is TRBV19; 11 bases match TRBD2. Germline V gives CDR1 LNHDA, CDR2 SQIVND (reference sequence). V shed 6 bases and J 0 bases; nucleotides not matched to a gene: 4. The CDR3 is 15 residues long. CDR3 sequence (DNA): TGTGCCAGTAGGGGACTAGCGGCAAGCTCCTACGAGCAGTACTTC. This encodes CASRGLAASSYEQYF.

The sample holds one count of this clone. V and J are TRBV15 and TRBJ2-7, with D uncertain. This CDR3 is built from 13 residues. Germline CDR1 is LNHNV and CDR2 is YYDKDF (reference sequence). V gave up 3 bases and J gave up 4 bases, with 10 bases separating them. The CDR3 loop reads CATSSLLGYEQYF. In DNA form, the CDR3 reads TGTGCCACCAGCAGCTTACTCGGGTACGAGCAGTACTTC. Based on the CDR3 plus reference TRBV15 and TRBJ2-7, the full variable domain is DAMVIQNPRYQVTQFGKPVTLSCSQTLNHNVMYWYQQKSSQAPKLLFHYYDKDFNNEADTPDNFQSRRPNTSFCFLDIRSPGLGDTAMYLCATSSLLGYEQYFGPGTRLTVT.

This clone appeared once. The chain employs TRBV19 and TRBJ2-3, with 9 bases fitting TRBD1. Germline V lookup: CDR1 LNHDA, CDR2 SQIVND (reference sequence). The CDR3 covers 15 residues. V shed 6 bases, J shed 4 bases, and the junction held 8 bases outside the gene matches. CDR3 in DNA: TGTGCCAGTAGGCCCGGGACAGGGAGGGCAGATACGCAGTATTTT. Protein: CASRPGTGRADTQYF.

The chain carries TRBV19 and TRBJ1-1, with D possibly matching TRBD1 (5 bases). This CDR3 is 14 amino acids long. Germline CDR1 and CDR2: LNHDA and SQIVND (reference sequence). Trimming took 5 bases from V and 7 from J, leaving 17 bases between them. CDR3 amino acids: CASSPPGGGVEAFF. The CDR3 bases are TGTGCCAGTAGTCCTCCAGGCGGGGGGGTTGAAGCTTTCTTT. The full variable domain, in which reference TRBV19 and TRBJ1-1 provide the parts outside the CDR3, is DGGITQSPKYLFRKEGQNVTLSCEQNLNHDAMYWYRQDPGQGLRLIYYSQIVNDFQKGDIAEGYSVSREKKESFPLTVTSAQKNPTAFYLCASSPPGGGVEAFFGQGTRLTVV.